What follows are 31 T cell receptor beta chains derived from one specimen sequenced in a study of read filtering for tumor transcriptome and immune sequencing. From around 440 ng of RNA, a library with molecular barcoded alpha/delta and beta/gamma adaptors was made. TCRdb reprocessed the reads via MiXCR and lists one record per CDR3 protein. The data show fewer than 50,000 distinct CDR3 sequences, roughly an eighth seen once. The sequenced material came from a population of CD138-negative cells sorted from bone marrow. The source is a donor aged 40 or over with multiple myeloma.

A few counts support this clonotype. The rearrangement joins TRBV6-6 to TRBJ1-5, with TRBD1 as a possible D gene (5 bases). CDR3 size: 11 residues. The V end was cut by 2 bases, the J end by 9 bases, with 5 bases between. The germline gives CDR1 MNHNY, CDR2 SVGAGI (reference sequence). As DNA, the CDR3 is TGTGCCAGCAGTTACAGGGGGCCCCAGCATTTT. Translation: CASSYRGPQHF.

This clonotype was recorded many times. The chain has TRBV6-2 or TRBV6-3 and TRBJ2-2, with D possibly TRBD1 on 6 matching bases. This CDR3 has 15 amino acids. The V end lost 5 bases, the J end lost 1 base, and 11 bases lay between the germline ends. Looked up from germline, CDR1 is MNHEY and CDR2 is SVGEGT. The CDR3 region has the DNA TGTGCCAGCAGTCGCTTGGGACAGAACACCGGGGAGCTGTTTTTT. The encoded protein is CASSRLGQNTGELFF.

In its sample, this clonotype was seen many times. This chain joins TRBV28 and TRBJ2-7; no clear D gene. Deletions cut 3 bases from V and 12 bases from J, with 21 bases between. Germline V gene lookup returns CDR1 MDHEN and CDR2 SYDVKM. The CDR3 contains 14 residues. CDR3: CASSLSQPEIRPYF. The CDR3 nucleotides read TGTGCCAGCAGTTTGTCACAGCCCGAGATTCGGCCGTACTTC.

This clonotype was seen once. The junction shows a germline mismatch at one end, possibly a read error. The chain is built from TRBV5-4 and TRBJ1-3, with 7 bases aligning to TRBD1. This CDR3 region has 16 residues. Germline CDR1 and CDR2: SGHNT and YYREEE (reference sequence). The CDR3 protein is CASSLEGRGAGNAIYF. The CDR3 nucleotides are TGTGCCAGCAGCTTGGAAGGCAGGGGGGCTGGAAACGCCATATATTTT. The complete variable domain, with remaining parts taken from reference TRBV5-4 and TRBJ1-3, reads ETGVTQSPTHLIKTRGQQVTLRCSSQSGHNTVSWYQQALGQGPQFIFQYYREEENGRGNFPPRFSGLQFPNYSSELNVNALELDDSALYLCASSLEGRGAGNAIYFGEGSWLTVV.

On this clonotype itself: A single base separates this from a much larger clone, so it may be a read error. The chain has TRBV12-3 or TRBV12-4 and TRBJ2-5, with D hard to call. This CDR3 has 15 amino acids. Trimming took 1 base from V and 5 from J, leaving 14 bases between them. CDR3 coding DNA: TGTGCCAGCAGTTTAGGCGCCTCCCCCGGGGAGACCCAGTACTTC. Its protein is CASSLGASPGETQYF.

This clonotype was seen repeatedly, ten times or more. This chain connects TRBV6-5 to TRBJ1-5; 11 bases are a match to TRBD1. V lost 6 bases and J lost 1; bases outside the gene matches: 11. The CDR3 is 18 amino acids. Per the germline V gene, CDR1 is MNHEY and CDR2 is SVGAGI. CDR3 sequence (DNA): TGTGCCAGCAGGCCCTTGGGGACAGGGGGGGAGAGCAATCAGCCCCAGCATTTT. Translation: CASRPLGTGGESNQPQHF.

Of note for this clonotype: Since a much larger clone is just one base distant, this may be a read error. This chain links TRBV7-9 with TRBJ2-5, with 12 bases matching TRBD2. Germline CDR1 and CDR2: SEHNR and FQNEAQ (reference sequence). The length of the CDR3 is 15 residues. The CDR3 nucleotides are TGTGCCAGCGGTGCACTAGCGGGAGGCCCAGGGACCCAGGACTTC. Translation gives CASGALAGGPGTQDF.

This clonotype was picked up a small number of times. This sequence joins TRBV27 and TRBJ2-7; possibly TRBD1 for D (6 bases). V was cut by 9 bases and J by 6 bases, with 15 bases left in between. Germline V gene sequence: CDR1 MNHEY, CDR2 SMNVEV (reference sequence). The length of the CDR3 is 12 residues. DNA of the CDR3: TGTGCCAGTACAGGGCGGGTTGGCGAGCAGTACTTC. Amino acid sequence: CASTGRVGEQYF.

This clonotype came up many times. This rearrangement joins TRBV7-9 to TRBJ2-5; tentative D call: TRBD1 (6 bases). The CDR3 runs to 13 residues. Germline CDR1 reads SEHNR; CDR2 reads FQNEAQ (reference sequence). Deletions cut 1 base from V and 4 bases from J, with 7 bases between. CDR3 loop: CASSLGTAETQYF. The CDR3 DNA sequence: TGTGCCAGCAGCTTAGGGACAGCAGAGACCCAGTACTTC. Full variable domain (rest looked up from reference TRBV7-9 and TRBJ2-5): DTGVSQNPRHKITKRGQNVTFRCDPISEHNRLYWYRQTLGQGPEFLTYFQNEAQLEKSRLLSDRFSAERPKGSFSTLEIQRTEQGDSAMYLCASSLGTAETQYFGPGTRLLVL.

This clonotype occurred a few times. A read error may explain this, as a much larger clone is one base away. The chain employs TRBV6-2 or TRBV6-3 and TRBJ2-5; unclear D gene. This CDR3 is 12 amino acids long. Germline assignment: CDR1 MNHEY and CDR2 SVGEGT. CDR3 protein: CAGSYSTETQYF. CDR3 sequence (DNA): TGTGCCGGCAGTTACTCGACAGAGACCCAGTACTTC.

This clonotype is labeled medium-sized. CDR3: CASSLQYNEQFF. The CDR3 DNA is TGTGCCAGCAGCCTTCAGTACAATGAGCAGTTCTTC. The chain combines TRBV7-9 with TRBJ2-1; D gene unclear. This CDR3 is 12 amino acids long. Germline V gives CDR1 SEHNR, CDR2 FQNEAQ (reference sequence). Trimming cost V 5 bases and J 4 bases, with 6 bases left between them.

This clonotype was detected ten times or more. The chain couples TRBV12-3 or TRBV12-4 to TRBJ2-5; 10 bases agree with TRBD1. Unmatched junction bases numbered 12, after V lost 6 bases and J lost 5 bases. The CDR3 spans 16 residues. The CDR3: CASRDITGTGVETQYF. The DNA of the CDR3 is TGTGCCAGCAGGGATATAACCGGGACAGGGGTCGAGACCCAGTACTTC.

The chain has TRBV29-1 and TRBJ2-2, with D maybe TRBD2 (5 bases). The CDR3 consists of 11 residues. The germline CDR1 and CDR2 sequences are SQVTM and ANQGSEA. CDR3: CSGWRTGELFF. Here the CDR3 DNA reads TGCAGTGGTTGGAGGACCGGGGAGCTGTTTTTT.

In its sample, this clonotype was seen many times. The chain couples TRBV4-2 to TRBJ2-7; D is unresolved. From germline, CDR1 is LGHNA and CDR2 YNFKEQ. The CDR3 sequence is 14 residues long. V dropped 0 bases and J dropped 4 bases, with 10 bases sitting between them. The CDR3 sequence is CASSQESAAYEQYF. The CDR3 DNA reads TGTGCCAGCAGCCAAGAGAGCGCCGCTTACGAGCAGTACTTC.

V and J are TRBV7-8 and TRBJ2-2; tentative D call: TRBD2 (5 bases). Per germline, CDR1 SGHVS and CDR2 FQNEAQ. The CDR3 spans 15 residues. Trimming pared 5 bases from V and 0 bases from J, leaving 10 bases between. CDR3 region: CASSPPEANTGELFF. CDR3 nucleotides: TGTGCCAGCAGCCCGCCGGAGGCGAACACCGGGGAGCTGTTTTTT.

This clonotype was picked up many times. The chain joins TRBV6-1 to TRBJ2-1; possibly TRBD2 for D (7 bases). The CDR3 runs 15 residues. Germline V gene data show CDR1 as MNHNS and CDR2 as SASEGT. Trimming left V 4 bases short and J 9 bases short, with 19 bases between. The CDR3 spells CASSASRVAGAEQFF. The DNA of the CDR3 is TGTGCCAGCAGTGCGTCTAGGGTGGCGGGGGCTGAGCAGTTCTTC.

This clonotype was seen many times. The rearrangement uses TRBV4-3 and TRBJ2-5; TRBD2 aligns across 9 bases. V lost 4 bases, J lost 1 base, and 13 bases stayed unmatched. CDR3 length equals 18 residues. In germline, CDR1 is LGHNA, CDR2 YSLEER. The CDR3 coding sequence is TGCGCCAGCAGCCCCGCGGCAGCGGGAGGTTTGGCCCAAGAGACCCAGTACTTC. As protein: CASSPAAAGGLAQETQYF.

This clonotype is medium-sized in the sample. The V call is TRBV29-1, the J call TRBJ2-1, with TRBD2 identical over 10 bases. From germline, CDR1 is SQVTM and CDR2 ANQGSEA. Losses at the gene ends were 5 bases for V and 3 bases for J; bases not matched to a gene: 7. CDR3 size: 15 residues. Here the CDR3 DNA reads TGCAGCGTTTTAATAGCGGGAGGAGGCTACAATGAGCAGTTCTTC. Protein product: CSVLIAGGGYNEQFF.

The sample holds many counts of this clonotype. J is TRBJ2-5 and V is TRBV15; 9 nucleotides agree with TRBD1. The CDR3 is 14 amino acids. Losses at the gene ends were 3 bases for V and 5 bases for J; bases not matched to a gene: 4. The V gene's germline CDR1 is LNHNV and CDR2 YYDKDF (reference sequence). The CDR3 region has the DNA TGTGCCACCAGCAGGACAGGGGGAGCGGAGACCCAGTACTTC. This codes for CATSRTGGAETQYF.

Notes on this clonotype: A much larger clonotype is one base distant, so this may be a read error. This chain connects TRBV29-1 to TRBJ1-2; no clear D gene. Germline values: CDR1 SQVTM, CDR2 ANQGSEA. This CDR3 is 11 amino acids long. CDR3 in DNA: TGCAGCGTTGAAGATCAGTTCACTCCCCTCTTC. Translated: CSVEDQFTPLF.

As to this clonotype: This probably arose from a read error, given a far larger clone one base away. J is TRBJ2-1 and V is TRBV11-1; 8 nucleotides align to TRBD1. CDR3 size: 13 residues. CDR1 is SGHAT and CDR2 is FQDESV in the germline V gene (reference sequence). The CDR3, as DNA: TGTGCCAGCAGCGGTCAGGGGGCCTATGAGCAGCTCTTC. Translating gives CASSGQGAYEQLF.

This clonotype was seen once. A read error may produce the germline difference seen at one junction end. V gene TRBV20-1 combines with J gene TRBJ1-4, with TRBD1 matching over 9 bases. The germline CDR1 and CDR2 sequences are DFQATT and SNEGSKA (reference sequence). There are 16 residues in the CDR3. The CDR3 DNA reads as TGCAATGCTAGATCCCTCGGGACAGGGAGCTTGAGGAAACTGTTTTTT. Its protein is CNARSLGTGSLRKLFF.

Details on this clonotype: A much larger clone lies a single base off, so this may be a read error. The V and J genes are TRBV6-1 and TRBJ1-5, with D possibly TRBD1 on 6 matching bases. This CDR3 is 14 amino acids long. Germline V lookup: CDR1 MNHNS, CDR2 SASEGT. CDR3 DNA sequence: TGTGCCAGGCGCCGAGGGGGAGAGGATCAGCCCCAGCGTTTT. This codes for CARRRGGEDQPQRF.

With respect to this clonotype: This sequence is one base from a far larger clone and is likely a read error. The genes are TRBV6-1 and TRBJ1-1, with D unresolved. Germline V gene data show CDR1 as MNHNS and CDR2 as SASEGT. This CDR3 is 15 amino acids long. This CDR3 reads CAGSRKGEGVTEAFF. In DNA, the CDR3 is TGTGCCGGCAGCCGTAAGGGCGAGGGAGTAACTGAAGCTTTCTTT.

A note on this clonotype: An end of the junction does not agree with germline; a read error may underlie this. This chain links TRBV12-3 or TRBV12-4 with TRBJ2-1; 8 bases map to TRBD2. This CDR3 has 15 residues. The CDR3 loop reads CASSVLAAIYNKQFF. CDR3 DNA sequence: TGTGCCAGCAGTGTACTAGCGGCAATCTACAATAAGCAGTTCTTC.

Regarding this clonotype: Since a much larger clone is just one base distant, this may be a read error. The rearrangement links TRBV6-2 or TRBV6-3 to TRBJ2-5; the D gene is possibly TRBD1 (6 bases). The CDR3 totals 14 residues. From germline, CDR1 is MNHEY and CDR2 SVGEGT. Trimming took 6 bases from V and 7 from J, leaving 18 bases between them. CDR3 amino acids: CASRATGWSGTQYF. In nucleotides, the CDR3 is TGTGCCAGCAGGGCTACAGGGTGGAGTGGGACCCAGTACTTC.

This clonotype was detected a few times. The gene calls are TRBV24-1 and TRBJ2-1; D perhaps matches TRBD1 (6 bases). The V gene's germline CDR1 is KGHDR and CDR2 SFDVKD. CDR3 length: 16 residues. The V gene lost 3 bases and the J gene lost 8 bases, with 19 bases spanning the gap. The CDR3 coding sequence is TGTGCCACCAGTGATCGTCTGGGGGCCAGGGGAGATGAGCAGTTCTTC. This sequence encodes CATSDRLGARGDEQFF.

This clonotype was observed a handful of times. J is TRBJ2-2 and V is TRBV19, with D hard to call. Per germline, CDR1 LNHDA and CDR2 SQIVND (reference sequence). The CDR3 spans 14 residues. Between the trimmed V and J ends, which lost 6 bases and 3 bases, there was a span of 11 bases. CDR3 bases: TGTGCCAGTAGGTCCAGGCTCGACACCGGGGAGCTGTTTTTT. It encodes CASRSRLDTGELFF.

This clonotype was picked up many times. CDR3 DNA sequence: TGTGCCAGCACCCCCCGTTTAGGTCGGAATGAAAAACTGTTTTTT. Its protein product is CASTPRLGRNEKLFF. The chain couples TRBV12-3 or TRBV12-4 to TRBJ1-4, with D unresolved. This CDR3 has 15 amino acids. V lost 7 bases and J lost 5, with 17 bases in between.

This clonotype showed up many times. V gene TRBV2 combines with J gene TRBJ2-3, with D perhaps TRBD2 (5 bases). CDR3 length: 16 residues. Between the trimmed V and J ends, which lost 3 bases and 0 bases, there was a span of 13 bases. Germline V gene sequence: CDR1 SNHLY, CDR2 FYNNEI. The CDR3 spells CASSDLTGSSTDTQYF. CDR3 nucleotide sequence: TGTGCCAGCAGTGACCTCACGGGATCTAGCACAGATACGCAGTATTTT. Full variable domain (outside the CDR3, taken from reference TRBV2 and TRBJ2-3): EPEVTQTPSHQVTQMGQEVILRCVPISNHLYFYWYRQILGQKVEFLVSFYNNEISEKSEIFDDQFSVERPDGSNFTLKIRSTKLEDSAMYFCASSDLTGSSTDTQYFGPGTRLTVL.

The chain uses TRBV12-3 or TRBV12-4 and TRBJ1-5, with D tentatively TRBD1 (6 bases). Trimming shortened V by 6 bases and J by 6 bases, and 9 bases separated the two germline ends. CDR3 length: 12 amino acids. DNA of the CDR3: TGTGCCAGCAGGGGGGCAAGTCAGCCCCAGCATTTT. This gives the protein CASRGASQPQHF.